Below, 20 T cell receptor beta chains from the same sample are listed, as sequenced in a study of post-analysis software for immune sequencing data (dated by TCRdb to the mid-2010s). Summary of the overall study and its limitations: Significantly higher frequencies in patients than in controls were found for several TRBV segments, including TRBV5-6, TRBV5-1 and TRBV20-1.

The library was generated by PCR. Sequencing instrument: Illumina HiSeq 2500. Unique molecular identifiers were incorporated into TCR beta cDNA libraries to reduce PCR and sequencing biases. Using fastp at Q25 and MiXCR, TCRdb reprocessed the public reads and kept productive beta chains. Rows with one shared CDR3 protein collapse into an entry with the most common genes and DNA. Within this sample are about 770,000 distinct CDR3 sequences, with about 45% of them counted one time only. Of the sample, 4.9% falls within the top ten clones. These receptors' antigens are unknown. Sequencing was carried out using blood. These receptors were taken from a girl aged 10-17 years with multiple sclerosis.

This clonotype was observed a few times. The chain recombines TRBV5-1 with TRBJ2-1; TRBD1 is a possible D gene (6 bases). From germline, CDR1 is SGHRS and CDR2 YFSETQ. The CDR3 loop spans 16 amino acids. V was pared by 0 bases and J by 9 bases, with 19 bases between. This chain's CDR3 is CASSLVWGRKDSEQFF. The DNA for the CDR3 is TGCGCCAGCAGCTTGGTGTGGGGGCGGAAGGATAGTGAGCAGTTCTTC.

J is TRBJ1-5 and V is TRBV12-3 or TRBV12-4; D may be TRBD1 (6 bases). This CDR3 has 15 residues. Trimming left V 6 bases short and J 0 bases short, with 12 bases between. For the CDR3, the DNA is TGTGCCAGCAGCCAAGGACAGTTTAGCAATCAGCCCCAGCATTTT. Translation: CASSQGQFSNQPQHF.

This chain uses TRBV14 with TRBJ2-7, with 8 bases lining up with TRBD1. CDR1 and CDR2 (germline): SGHDN, FVKESK. This CDR3 spans 15 amino acids. After removal of 3 bases from V and 2 bases from J, the junction contained 6 bases not matched to a gene. This CDR3 is CASSHKQGDTYEQYF. In DNA form, the CDR3 reads TGTGCCAGCAGCCACAAACAGGGGGACACCTACGAGCAGTACTTC.

This clonotype has just a few counts. This chain connects TRBV28 to TRBJ1-2; the D gene is possibly TRBD1 (6 bases). CDR3 length equals 13 residues. Germline values: CDR1 MDHEN, CDR2 SYDVKM. V gave up 4 bases and J gave up 2 bases, with 8 bases separating them. The CDR3 sequence is CASSWTENYGYTF. The DNA for the CDR3 is TGTGCCAGCAGTTGGACAGAAAACTATGGCTACACCTTC.

Only a few counts were recorded for this clonotype. The J gene is TRBJ2-7, the V gene TRBV29-1; 7 positions agree with TRBD1. J lost 1 base, V lost 4 bases, and 1 base had no gene match. The germline V gene encodes CDR1 SQVTM and CDR2 ANQGSEA. The length of the CDR3 is 12 residues. DNA of the CDR3: TGCAGCGTTGGGGACAGATCCTACGAGCAGTACTTC. Its protein is CSVGDRSYEQYF.

This chain uses TRBV7-9 with TRBJ2-3; D remains unclear. Germline-derived CDR1 and CDR2 are SEHNR and FQNEAQ (reference sequence). This CDR3 has 12 residues. The V end was cut by 3 bases, the J end by 5 bases, with 6 bases between. DNA of the CDR3: TGTGCCAGCAGCTTCGGGCTAGATACGCAGTATTTT. Translation gives CASSFGLDTQYF.

The table lists this clonotype with a few counts. V and J are TRBV15 and TRBJ1-2; no reliable D call. There are 13 residues in the CDR3. V was shortened by 5 bases and J by 0 bases, with 7 bases between the two germline ends. CDR1 and CDR2 (germline): LNHNV, YYDKDF (reference sequence). The CDR3 bases are TGTGCCACCAGCGCCGGGACTAACTATGGCTACACCTTC. Residues: CATSAGTNYGYTF. The whole variable domain, remainder taken from reference TRBV15 and TRBJ1-2, is DAMVIQNPRYQVTQFGKPVTLSCSQTLNHNVMYWYQQKSSQAPKLLFHYYDKDFNNEADTPDNFQSRRPNTSFCFLDIRSPGLGDTAMYLCATSAGTNYGYTFGSGTRLTVV.

This clonotype was recorded a few times. The chain is built from TRBV20-1 and TRBJ1-2, with 8 bases matching TRBD1. The CDR3 has 13 amino acids. V was pared by 3 bases and J by 3 bases, with 3 bases of the junction left unmatched. The germline V gene encodes CDR1 DFQATT and CDR2 SNEGSKA (reference sequence). CDR3 sequence reads: CSARTGVDYGYTF. Here the CDR3 DNA reads TGCAGTGCTAGGACAGGGGTGGACTATGGCTACACCTTC.

This clonotype was observed a handful of times. The chain links TRBV7-3 to TRBJ1-2, with D possibly being TRBD1 (5 bases). V lost 5 bases and J 4 bases, leaving 11 bases between the germline ends. The CDR3 extends over 13 amino acids. Germline values: CDR1 SGHTA, CDR2 FQGTGA. This CDR3 is CASSPSDSYGYTF. CDR3 in DNA: TGTGCCAGCAGCCCCTCAGACAGCTATGGCTACACCTTC.

This clonotype was detected only a few times. A much more abundant neighbour one base away suggests this may be a read error. The chain joins TRBV5-1 to TRBJ2-5, with D possibly being TRBD2 (5 bases). CDR1 and CDR2 from the germline V gene are SGHRS and YFSETQ. The CDR3 consists of 15 residues. V was pared by 0 bases and J by 11 bases, with 20 bases between. CDR3 nucleotide sequence: TGCGCCAGCAGCTTGGGGGGTAGCGAGACTAATGAGCAGTACTTC. Its protein is CASSLGGSETNEQYF.

In this sample, this clonotype turned up a few times. The chain recombines TRBV28 with TRBJ2-5; 8 bases match TRBD1. The end of the DNA fits TRBJ2-7 better, so the J call may be wrong. CDR1 is MDHEN and CDR2 is SYDVKM in the germline V gene. The CDR3 runs to 14 residues. CDR3 region: CASSHRTGLDEQYF. The CDR3 DNA reads as TGTGCCAGCAGTCACCGGACAGGGCTGGACGAGCAGTACTTC.

For this clonotype: A read error may produce the germline difference seen at one junction end. The genes are TRBV12-3 or TRBV12-4 and TRBJ1-2, with 9 bases that match TRBD1. The CDR3 is 14 residues long. The CDR3 nucleotides are TGTGCCAGCAGTCCGGGACAGGGTAACTATGGCTACATCTTC. The encoded protein is CASSPGQGNYGYIF.

The V and J genes are TRBV5-8 and TRBJ2-7; D may correspond to TRBD1 or TRBD2 (5 bases each). The CDR3 spans 14 residues. Looked up from germline, CDR1 is SGHTS and CDR2 is YDEGEE. The V end lost 2 bases, the J end lost 9 bases, and 18 bases lay between the germline ends. Here the CDR3 DNA reads TGTGCCAGCAGCTTCGGGACGGCCACGATGGGGCAGTACTTC. It encodes CASSFGTATMGQYF.

This clonotype was counted a single time. V and J are TRBV7-3 and TRBJ2-3, with unresolved D. This CDR3 is built from 16 residues. V shed 5 bases and J shed 5 bases, with 20 bases lying between them. Germline CDR1 reads SGHTA; CDR2 reads FQGTGA. The CDR3 sequence is CASSRTGNGPGDTQYF. As DNA, the CDR3 is TGTGCCAGCAGCCGCACTGGCAACGGTCCCGGAGATACGCAGTATTTT.

This chain links TRBV20-1 with TRBJ1-1, with a tentative D call TRBD1 (6 bases). V shed 6 bases and J shed 11 bases, with 22 bases lying between them. The CDR3 length is 13 residues. Germline lookup yields CDR1 DFQATT and CDR2 SNEGSKA (reference sequence). The CDR3 bases are TGCAGTGCCAGACCCGGGACAACCCGCGAGGCTTTCTTT. Its translation: CSARPGTTREAFF.

The V gene is TRBV7-3, the J gene TRBJ1-2; possible D gene TRBD1, 6 bases. V lost 5 bases and J 8 bases, leaving 15 bases between the germline ends. The CDR3 loop spans 13 amino acids. Germline CDR1 reads SGHTA; CDR2 reads FQGTGA. The CDR3 DNA is TGTGCCAGCAGCCCTTCGACAGGTTCCGGCTACACCTTC. Amino acids: CASSPSTGSGYTF.

The rearrangement links TRBV9 to TRBJ2-1; no definite D call. Germline-derived CDR1 and CDR2 are SGDLS and YYNGEE. The length of the CDR3 is 14 residues. V was clipped by 3 bases and J by 10 bases, with 17 bases between them. The CDR3 bases are TGTGCCAGCAGCGCCCTAGGATCATTAACCGAGCAGTTCTTC. This translates into CASSALGSLTEQFF. Using reference TRBV9 and TRBJ2-1 for the parts outside the CDR3, the full variable domain is DSGVTQTPKHLITATGQRVTLRCSPRSGDLSVYWYQQSLDQGLQFLIQYYNGEERAKGNILERFSAQQFPDLHSELNLSSLELGDSALYFCASSALGSLTEQFFGPGTRLTVL.

The chain employs TRBV20-1 and TRBJ2-3; perhaps TRBD2 as D (5 bases). Between the trimmed V and J ends, which lost 4 bases and 3 bases, there was a span of 17 bases. Germline CDR1 and CDR2: DFQATT and SNEGSKA (reference sequence). This CDR3 contains 15 residues. CDR3 in DNA: TGCAGTGCTAAAAAGTCGGGGAAACGGACAGATACGCAGTATTTT. Translated, it gives CSAKKSGKRTDTQYF.

V usage is TRBV6-4 and J usage is TRBJ1-5; perhaps TRBD1 as D (5 bases). V was clipped by 8 bases and J by 3 bases, with 11 bases between them. The CDR3 has 13 residues. Per germline, CDR1 MRHNA and CDR2 SNTAGT. In DNA form, the CDR3 reads TGTGCCAGCCGGGCAGGGCACAATCAGCCCCAGCATTTT. Protein product: CASRAGHNQPQHF.

On this clonotype itself: An end of the junction differs from the germline gene, which may be a read error. The chain couples TRBV9 to TRBJ2-1; 10 positions agree with TRBD2. Per the germline V gene, CDR1 is SGDLS and CDR2 is YYNGEE. The CDR3 runs to 16 residues. The CDR3 sequence: CANSVGSGRADNEQFF. CDR3 nucleotides: TGTGCCAACAGCGTAGGCAGCGGGAGGGCCGACAATGAGCAGTTCTTC.